These 18 T cell receptor beta chains were all obtained from the same sample, sequenced in a study of tumor-infiltrating lymphocytes in oesophageal squamous cell carcinoma. TCRdb re-called the PCR reads with MiXCR, one entry per CDR3 protein. The sample holds some 15,000 distinct CDR3 sequences, roughly 44% seen once. What was sequenced was blood. The receptors were gathered from a male donor with esophageal squamous cell carcinoma.

This clonotype has a count of ten or more. The genes are TRBV7-9 and TRBJ2-5; 8 bases match TRBD2. The CDR3 sequence is 18 residues long. The germline V gene encodes CDR1 SEHNR and CDR2 FQNEAQ (reference sequence). V was clipped by 5 bases and J by 11 bases; unmatched bases: 25. CDR3 sequence (DNA): TGTGCCAGCAGCCGCCTCCCAACACTAGCGGAAGACGGCCATGAGCAGTACTTC. It codes for CASSRLPTLAEDGHEQYF.

This clonotype has a single count. The chain joins TRBV11-3 to TRBJ2-1; D is perhaps TRBD1 (7 bases). Trimming pared 4 bases from V and 4 bases from J, leaving 14 bases between. Germline V gene lookup returns CDR1 SGHNT and CDR2 YENEEA. This CDR3 has 15 amino acids. The CDR3 spells CASSYQGGSYNEQFF. DNA of the CDR3: TGTGCCAGCAGCTATCAGGGGGGATCATACAATGAGCAGTTCTTC.

This clonotype occurred many times. The gene calls are TRBV6-1 and TRBJ1-2; no definite D call. Trimming took off 7 bases at V and 7 bases at J, with 7 bases between the two ends. CDR1 is MNHNS, CDR2 SASEGT, per germline. The CDR3 covers 10 residues. CDR3 loop: CASKEGGYTF. CDR3 bases: TGTGCCAGCAAGGAGGGTGGCTACACCTTC.

The chain links TRBV10-2 to TRBJ1-5; a weak D match, TRBD1 (6 bases). Germline CDR1 reads WSHSY; CDR2 reads SAAADI. Trimming removed 2 bases at V and 1 base at J, with 9 bases between. This CDR3 comprises 15 residues. The CDR3 here is CASSERQVSNQPQHF. DNA of the CDR3: TGCGCCAGCAGTGAGCGACAGGTGAGCAATCAGCCCCAGCATTTT.

This clonotype came up many times. The chain recombines TRBV6-1 with TRBJ2-3; no definite D call. V was trimmed by 0 bases and J by 2 bases, leaving 0 bases between them. Per germline, CDR1 MNHNS and CDR2 SASEGT. The CDR3 runs 12 residues. DNA of the CDR3: TGTGCCAGCAGTGAAGCCACAGATACGCAGTATTTT. This sequence encodes CASSEATDTQYF.

The J gene is TRBJ2-3, the V gene TRBV24-1; D remains ambiguous. Germline-derived CDR1 and CDR2 are KGHDR and SFDVKD. The V and J ends lost 5 bases and 10 bases respectively, with 9 bases between them. CDR3 length equals 11 residues. This CDR3 reads CATSGGFSQYF. The DNA for the CDR3 is TGTGCCACCAGTGGGGGATTTTCGCAGTATTTT.

This chain uses TRBV7-6 with TRBJ2-5; 10 nucleotides agree with TRBD2. The CDR3 covers 15 residues. V lost 1 base to trimming and J lost 5 bases; unmatched junction nucleotides: 4. CDR1 and CDR2 (germline): SGHVS, FNYEAQ. The DNA of the CDR3 is TGTGCCAGCAGCTTAGTAGCGGGGGGTGTGGAGACCCAGTACTTC. The encoded protein is CASSLVAGGVETQYF.

This clonotype was detected ten times or more. As DNA, the CDR3 is TGTGCCAGCAGTTACTCGAAGAGGAATTCACCCCTCCACTTT. Amino acid sequence: CASSYSKRNSPLHF. V usage is TRBV6-6 and J usage is TRBJ1-6, with no clear D. Germline CDR1 and CDR2: MNHNY and SVGAGI (reference sequence). V lost 0 bases and J lost 7, with 7 bases in between. The CDR3 has 14 residues.

This clonotype was detected many times. V gene TRBV7-3 combines with J gene TRBJ2-7; no definite D call. V lost 5 bases and J lost 0, with 23 bases in between. The CDR3 contains 18 residues. Per the germline V gene, CDR1 is SGHTA and CDR2 is FQGTGA. CDR3 residues: CASSRPAPRSDFSYEQYF. CDR3 coding DNA: TGTGCCAGCAGCCGCCCCGCCCCTCGCTCCGATTTCTCCTACGAGCAGTACTTC.

The chain couples TRBV12-3 or TRBV12-4 to TRBJ2-7; 10 nucleotides match TRBD2. The CDR3 covers 20 residues. V lost 5 bases, J lost 7 bases, and 26 bases stayed unmatched. The CDR3 DNA sequence: TGTGCCAGCAGTCCCCTCCTCTCAAGCGGGAGGGCCAGAACCTACAATGAGCAGTACTTC. Its translation: CASSPLLSSGRARTYNEQYF.

This clonotype was detected many times. The gene calls are TRBV28 and TRBJ1-1, with D possibly being TRBD1 (5 bases). V was trimmed by 8 bases and J by 1 base, leaving 17 bases between them. The CDR3 length is 15 residues. Germline-derived CDR1 and CDR2 are MDHEN and SYDVKM. The CDR3 spells CASWRGQLGNTEAFF. Here the CDR3 DNA reads TGTGCCAGCTGGAGGGGCCAATTAGGGAACACTGAAGCTTTCTTT. The full variable domain, its missing parts supplied by reference TRBV28 and TRBJ1-1, is DVKVTQSSRYLVKRTGEKVFLECVQDMDHENMFWYRQDPGLGLRLIYFSYDVKMKEKGDIPEGYSVSREKKERFSLILESASTNQTSMYLCASWRGQLGNTEAFFGQGTRLTVV.

A remark on this clonotype: No conserved phenylalanine or tryptophan is present at the end of the CDR3, so a read error is the likely explanation. The limits of the CDR3 on the DNA are not certain, so only TCRdb's listed CDR3 is given. The chain links TRBV6-1 to TRBJ2-3; no DNA check was done on the table's D call, TRBD2. The CDR3 numbers 17 amino acids, ends counted. Germline V gene sequence: CDR1 MNHNS, CDR2 SASEGT. CDR3 residues: CASSLGLAGYNEQFFGP.

Concerning this clonotype: This CDR3 is missing its conserved last phenylalanine or tryptophan, likely due to a read error. No DNA is shown, since the ends of the CDR3 on it are uncertain; the CDR3 is the one TCRdb lists. This chain joins TRBV12-3 or TRBV12-4 and TRBJ2-6; TRBD1 is the table's D call, not checked against the DNA. The CDR3 has 20 residues if both end residues are counted. The CDR3 sequence is CASSFFRWEWRQADTQYFGA.

The chain uses TRBV2 and TRBJ2-2; D not resolved. CDR3 length: 15 amino acids. The V end was cut by 6 bases, the J end by 0 bases, with 11 bases between. CDR1 is SNHLY and CDR2 is FYNNEI in the germline V gene. The CDR3 DNA follows: TGTGCCAGCAGGGTGGACGCAGCGAACACCGGGGAGCTGTTTTTT. It translates to CASRVDAANTGELFF.

V and J are TRBV6-1 and TRBJ1-2; 10 bases line up with TRBD1. The CDR3 consists of 16 residues. J was trimmed by 2 bases and V by 5 bases; bases with no gene match: 8. Germline V gene sequence: CDR1 MNHNS, CDR2 SASEGT. The CDR3 nucleotides are TGTGCCAGCAGTAGATACCCGGGACAGGGGAACTATGGCTACACCTTC. Its translation: CASSRYPGQGNYGYTF.

Many counts were recorded for this clonotype. V is TRBV11-2 and J is TRBJ2-7; D is undetermined. This CDR3 is 17 amino acids long. Germline V gene sequence: CDR1 SGHAT, CDR2 FQNNGV. V was cut by 3 bases and J by 3 bases, with 21 bases left in between. The CDR3, as DNA: TGTGCCAGCAGCTTTGTTACCGAAGCTCCAGATAACTACGAGCAGTACTTC. This encodes CASSFVTEAPDNYEQYF. Using reference TRBV11-2 and TRBJ2-7 for the parts outside the CDR3, the full variable domain is EAGVAQSPRYKIIEKRQSVAFWCNPISGHATLYWYQQILGQGPKLLIQFQNNGVVDDSQLPKDRFSAERLKGVDSTLKIQPAKLEDSAVYLCASSFVTEAPDNYEQYFGPGTRLTVT.

The rearrangement uses TRBV12-3 or TRBV12-4 and TRBJ1-1, with 8 bases identical to TRBD1. This CDR3 has 14 residues. V shed 3 bases and J 4 bases; nucleotides not matched to a gene: 4. CDR3 sequence reads: CASSFTGGSTEAFF. The CDR3 region has the DNA TGTGCCAGCAGTTTTACAGGGGGGAGCACTGAAGCTTTCTTT.

A few counts support this clonotype. Given the absence of the conserved phenylalanine or tryptophan at the CDR3 end, a read error is likely. The limits of the CDR3 on the DNA are not certain, so only TCRdb's listed CDR3 is given. The chain has TRBV27 and TRBJ2-3; the table's D call of TRBD1 was not tested on the DNA. Germline V lookup: CDR1 MNHEY, CDR2 SMNVEV (reference sequence). The CDR3 sequence runs 17 residues, both termini included. The CDR3 sequence: CASSPNGGVPETQYFGP.